The T cell receptor beta chain described here comes from a study of CD8+ T cells in alopecia areata. Whole-study context: Patients in the treated group were given tofacitinib by mouth, 5 to 10 mg twice a day.

Study outcomes and limitations: Scalp clonality, along with expanded CD8+ clones among the top 100, was significantly decreased by tofacitinib.

Described treatment: oral pan-JAK inhibitor, 5-10 mg twice daily. As concerns this clone: Its antigen is not identified.

This CDR3 spans 13 amino acids. Per germline, CDR1 MNHEY and CDR2 SVGAGI. Trimming at V came to 6 bases and at J to 7 bases, leaving 8 bases not matched to a gene. Sequencing relied on a cDNA template that was reverse transcribed from extracted RNA. Generated by immunoSEQ multiplex PCR, the TCRdb table keeps only in-frame clones and is missing some. The repertoire holds about 190,000 clones, with more than 55% as singletons. The sequencing here drew on CD4+ T cells sorted from blood, taken at week 4, from a patient treated with tofacitinib. The sequence was obtained from a human donor with alopecia areata. This rearrangement joins TRBV6-5 to TRBJ1-2; 7 bases map to TRBD1. CDR3 loop: CASRPQGNIGYTF. CDR3 nucleotide sequence: TGTGCCAGCAGACCACAGGGGAATATTGGCTACACCTTC.